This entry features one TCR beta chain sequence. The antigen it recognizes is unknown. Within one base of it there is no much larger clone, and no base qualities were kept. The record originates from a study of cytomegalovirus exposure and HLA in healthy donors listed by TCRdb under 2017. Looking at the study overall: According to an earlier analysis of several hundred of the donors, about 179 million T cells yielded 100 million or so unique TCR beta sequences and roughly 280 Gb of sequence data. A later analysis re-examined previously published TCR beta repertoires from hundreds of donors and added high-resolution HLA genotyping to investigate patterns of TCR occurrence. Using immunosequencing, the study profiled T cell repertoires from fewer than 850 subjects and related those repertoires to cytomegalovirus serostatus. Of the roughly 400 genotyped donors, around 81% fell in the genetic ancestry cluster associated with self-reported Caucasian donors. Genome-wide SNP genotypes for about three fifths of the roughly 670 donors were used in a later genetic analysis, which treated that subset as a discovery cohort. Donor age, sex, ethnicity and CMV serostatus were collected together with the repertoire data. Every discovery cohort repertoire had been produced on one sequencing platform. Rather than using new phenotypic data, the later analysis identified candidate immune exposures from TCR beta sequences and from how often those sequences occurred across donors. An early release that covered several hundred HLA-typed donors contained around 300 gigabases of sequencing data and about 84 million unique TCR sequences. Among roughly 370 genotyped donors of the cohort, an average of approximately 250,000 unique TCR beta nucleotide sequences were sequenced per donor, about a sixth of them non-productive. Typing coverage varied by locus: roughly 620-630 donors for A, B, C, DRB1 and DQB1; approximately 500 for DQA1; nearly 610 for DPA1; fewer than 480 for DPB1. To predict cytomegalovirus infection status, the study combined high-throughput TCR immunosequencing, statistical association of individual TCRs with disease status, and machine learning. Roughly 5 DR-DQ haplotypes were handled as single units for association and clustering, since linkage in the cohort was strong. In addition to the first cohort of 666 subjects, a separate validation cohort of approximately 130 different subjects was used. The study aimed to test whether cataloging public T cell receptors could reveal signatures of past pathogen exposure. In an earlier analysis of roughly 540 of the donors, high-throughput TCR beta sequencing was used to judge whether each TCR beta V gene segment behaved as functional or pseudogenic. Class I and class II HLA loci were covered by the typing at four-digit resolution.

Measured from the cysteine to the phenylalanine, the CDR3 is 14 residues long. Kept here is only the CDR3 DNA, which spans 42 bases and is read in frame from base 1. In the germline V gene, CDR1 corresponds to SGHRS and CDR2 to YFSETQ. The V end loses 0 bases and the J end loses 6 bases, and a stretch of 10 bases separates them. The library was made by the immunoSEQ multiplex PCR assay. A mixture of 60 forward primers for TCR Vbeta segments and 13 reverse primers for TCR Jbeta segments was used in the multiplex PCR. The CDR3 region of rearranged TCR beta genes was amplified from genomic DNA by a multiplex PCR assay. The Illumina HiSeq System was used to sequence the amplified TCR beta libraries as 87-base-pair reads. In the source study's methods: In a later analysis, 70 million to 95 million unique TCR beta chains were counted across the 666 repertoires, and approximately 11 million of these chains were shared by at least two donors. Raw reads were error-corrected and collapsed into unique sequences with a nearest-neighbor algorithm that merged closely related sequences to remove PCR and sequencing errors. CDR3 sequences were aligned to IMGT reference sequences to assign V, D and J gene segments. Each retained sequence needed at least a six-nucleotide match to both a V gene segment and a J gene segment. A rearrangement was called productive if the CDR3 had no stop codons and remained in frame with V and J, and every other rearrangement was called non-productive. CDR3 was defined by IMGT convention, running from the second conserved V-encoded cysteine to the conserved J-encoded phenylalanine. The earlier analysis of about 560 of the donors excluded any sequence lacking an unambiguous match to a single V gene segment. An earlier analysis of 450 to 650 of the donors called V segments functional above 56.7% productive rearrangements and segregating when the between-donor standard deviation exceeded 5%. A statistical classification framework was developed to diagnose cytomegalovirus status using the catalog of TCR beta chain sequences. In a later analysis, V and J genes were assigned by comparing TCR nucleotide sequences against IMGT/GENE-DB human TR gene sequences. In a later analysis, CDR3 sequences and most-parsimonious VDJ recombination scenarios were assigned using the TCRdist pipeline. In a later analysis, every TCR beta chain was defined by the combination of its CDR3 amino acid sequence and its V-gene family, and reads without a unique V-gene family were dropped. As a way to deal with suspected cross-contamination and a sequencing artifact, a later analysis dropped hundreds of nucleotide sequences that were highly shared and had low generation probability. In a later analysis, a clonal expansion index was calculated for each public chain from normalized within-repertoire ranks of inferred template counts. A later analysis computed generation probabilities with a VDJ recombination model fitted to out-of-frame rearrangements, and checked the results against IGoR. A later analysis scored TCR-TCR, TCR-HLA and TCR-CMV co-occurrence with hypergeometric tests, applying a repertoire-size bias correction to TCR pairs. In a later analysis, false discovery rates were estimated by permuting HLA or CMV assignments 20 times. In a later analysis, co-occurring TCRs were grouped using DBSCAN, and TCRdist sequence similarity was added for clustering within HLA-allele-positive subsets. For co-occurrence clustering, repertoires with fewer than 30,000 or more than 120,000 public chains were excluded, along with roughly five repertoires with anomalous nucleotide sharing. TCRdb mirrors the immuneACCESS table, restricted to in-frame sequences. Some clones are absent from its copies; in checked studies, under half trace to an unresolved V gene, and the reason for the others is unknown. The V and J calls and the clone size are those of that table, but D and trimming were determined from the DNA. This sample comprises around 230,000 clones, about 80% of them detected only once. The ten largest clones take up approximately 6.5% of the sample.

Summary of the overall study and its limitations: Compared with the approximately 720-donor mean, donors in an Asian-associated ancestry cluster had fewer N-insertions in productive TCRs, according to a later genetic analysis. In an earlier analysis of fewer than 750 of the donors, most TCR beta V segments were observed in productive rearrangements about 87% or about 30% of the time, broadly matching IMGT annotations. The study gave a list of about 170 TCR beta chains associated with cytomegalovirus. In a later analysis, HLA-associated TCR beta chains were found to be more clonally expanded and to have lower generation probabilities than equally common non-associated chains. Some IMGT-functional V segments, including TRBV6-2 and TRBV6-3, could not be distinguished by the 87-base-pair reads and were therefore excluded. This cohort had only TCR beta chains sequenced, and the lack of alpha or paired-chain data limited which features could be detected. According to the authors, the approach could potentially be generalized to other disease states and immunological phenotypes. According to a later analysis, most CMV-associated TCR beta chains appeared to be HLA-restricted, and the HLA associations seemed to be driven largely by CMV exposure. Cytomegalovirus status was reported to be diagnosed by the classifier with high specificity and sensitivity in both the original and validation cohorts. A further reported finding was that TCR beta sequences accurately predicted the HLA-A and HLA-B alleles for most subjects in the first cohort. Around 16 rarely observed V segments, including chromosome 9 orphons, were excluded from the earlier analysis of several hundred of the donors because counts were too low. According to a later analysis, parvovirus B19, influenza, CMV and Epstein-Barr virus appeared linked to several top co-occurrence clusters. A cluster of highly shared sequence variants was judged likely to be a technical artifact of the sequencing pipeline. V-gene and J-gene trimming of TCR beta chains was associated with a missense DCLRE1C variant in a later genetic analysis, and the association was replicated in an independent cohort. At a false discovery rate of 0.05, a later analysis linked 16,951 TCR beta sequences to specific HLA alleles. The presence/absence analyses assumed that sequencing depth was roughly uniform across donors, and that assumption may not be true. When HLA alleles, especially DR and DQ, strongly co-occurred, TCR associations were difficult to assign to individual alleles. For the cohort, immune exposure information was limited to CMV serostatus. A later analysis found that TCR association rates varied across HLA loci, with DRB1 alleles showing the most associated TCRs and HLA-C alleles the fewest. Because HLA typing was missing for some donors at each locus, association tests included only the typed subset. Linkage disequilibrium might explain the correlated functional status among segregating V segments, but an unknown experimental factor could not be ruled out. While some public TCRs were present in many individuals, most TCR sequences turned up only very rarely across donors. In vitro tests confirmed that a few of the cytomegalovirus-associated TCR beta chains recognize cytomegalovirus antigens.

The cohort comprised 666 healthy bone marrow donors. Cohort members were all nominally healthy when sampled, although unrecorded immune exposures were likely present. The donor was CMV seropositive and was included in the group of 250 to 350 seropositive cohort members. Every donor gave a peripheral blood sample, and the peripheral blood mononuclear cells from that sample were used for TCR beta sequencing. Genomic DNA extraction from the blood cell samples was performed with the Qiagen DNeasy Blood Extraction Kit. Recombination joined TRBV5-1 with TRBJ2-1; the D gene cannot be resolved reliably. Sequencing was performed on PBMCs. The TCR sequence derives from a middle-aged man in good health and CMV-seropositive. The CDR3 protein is CASSLDASFNEQFF. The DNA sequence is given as TGCGCCAGCAGCTTGGATGCTAGTTTCAATGAGCAGTTCTTC.